The sequence of this T cell receptor beta chain was determined in a study of T cell responses to AZD1222 COVID-19 vaccine. Study-wide results and caveats: Once two AZD1222 doses were given, Spike-specific TCR breadth and depth went up. Sampled repertoires all dated from after the peak T cell response. The donor group comprised mostly white British people and more females; the analysis possibly underestimated clonal diversity. The CD4 TCRs associated with vaccination extended across spike and predominated at 160-218 and 743-854.

Clones were read by immunoSEQ multiplex PCR, and TCRdb kept only the in-frame ones, dropping some. The repertoire holds some 86,000 clones, with over 75% as singletons. About this clone: Its antigen is unknown.

CDR3 length: 14 residues. Germline V gene lookup returns CDR1 SNHLY and CDR2 FYNNEI. The V gene lost 5 bases and the J gene lost 1 base, with 8 bases spanning the gap. Sequenced here: peripheral blood, sampled on day 0 of AZD1222 vaccination. The receptor's source is an adult in good health. The J gene is TRBJ2-2, the V gene TRBV2; D is undetermined. CDR3: CASSLDGNTGELFF. CDR3 bases: TGTGCCAGCAGTTTGGACGGGAACACCGGGGAGCTGTTTTTT.